This TCR beta chain was sequenced in a study of cytomegalovirus exposure and HLA in healthy donors. As for the study in general: An early data release held around 80 million unique TCRs from HLA-typed donors. Study findings and constraints: TCR beta chains numbering some 160 were designated cytomegalovirus-associated.

In the case of this clone: Its cognate antigen is unknown.

PCR amplification relied on 60 Vbeta primers (plus 13 Jbeta primers). The assay was immunoSEQ multiplex PCR, and TCRdb's table has in-frame clones only and misses some. The data contain 250,000 or so clones, about 83% of them singletons. Germline V CDR1 and CDR2: SGHTA, FQGTGA. The CDR3 loop spans 16 amino acids. The junction had 10 bases not matched to a gene; V was cut back by 5 bases and J by 1 base. The chain uses TRBV7-3 and TRBJ2-5, with 7 bases matching TRBD2. This receptor was identified in a human donor in good health. Sequencing was done on a sample of PBMCs. CDR3 sequence: CASSLGPSGPQETQYF. CDR3 nucleotide sequence: TGTGCCAGCAGCCTCGGGCCTAGCGGACCCCAAGAGACCCAGTACTTC.